A single sample gave rise to the 18 T cell receptor beta chains below, sequenced in a study of blood T cell repertoires in COVID-19. Using immunoSEQ multiplex PCR, the repertoire was profiled, and TCRdb retains in-frame clones only, with some absent. Counted here are about 15,000 clones, around 80% occurring once; the ten biggest clones make up approximately 15%. Source material: peripheral blood. The origin of the receptors is a human donor in a cohort sampled during active COVID-19.

This clone has more than one count but fewer than ten. The genes are TRBV11-2 and TRBJ2-7; 8 bases fit TRBD2. This CDR3 is 15 amino acids long. Germline V gene sequence: CDR1 SGHAT, CDR2 FQNNGV. The V gene end was trimmed by 1 base and the J gene end by 4 bases; junction bases not matched to a gene: 6. CDR3 DNA: TGTGCCAGCAGCTTAGCGGCGGGAGGACGATACGAGCAGTACTTC. This codes for CASSLAAGGRYEQYF.

The CDR3 loop reads CASSRQGANRSPLHF. The CDR3 region has the DNA TGTGCCAGCAGCCGACAGGGGGCTAATAGGTCACCCCTCCACTTT. The rearrangement joins TRBV27 to TRBJ1-6; 10 bases agree with TRBD1. The CDR3 runs to 15 residues. Looked up from germline, CDR1 is MNHEY and CDR2 is SMNVEV (reference sequence). Unmatched junction bases numbered 9, after V lost 6 bases and J lost 10 bases.

The chain carries TRBV6-5 and TRBJ2-7; no reliable D call. The CDR3 loop spans 15 amino acids. Trimming took 6 bases from V and 0 from J, leaving 15 bases between them. Germline V CDR1 and CDR2: MNHEY, SVGAGI. The CDR3 nucleotides read TGTGCCAGCAGACCCACCTTGTTGAGCTCCTACGAGCAGTACTTC. This encodes CASRPTLLSSYEQYF.

The sample holds one count of this clone. The CDR3 sequence: CASSWTAYNEQFF. CDR3 in DNA: TGTGCCAGCAGTTGGACAGCTTACAATGAGCAGTTCTTC. V and J are TRBV6-2 or TRBV6-3 and TRBJ2-1, with TRBD1 as a possible D gene (6 bases). Deletions cut 4 bases from V and 4 bases from J, with 8 bases between. The CDR3 contains 13 residues. Germline loops: CDR1 MNHEY, CDR2 SVGEGT.

This clone was counted only a few times. The CDR3 region is CASSHLAGGRQTQYF. The CDR3 DNA reads as TGTGCCAGCAGCCACCTAGCGGGGGGGCGACAGACCCAGTACTTC. The chain links TRBV7-3 to TRBJ2-5, with 12 bases that match TRBD2. After removal of 5 bases from V and 6 bases from J, the junction contained 7 bases not matched to a gene. CDR1 is SGHTA, CDR2 FQGTGA, per germline. The length of the CDR3 is 15 residues.

This clone is termed medium-sized. V gene TRBV7-9 combines with J gene TRBJ2-1; 8 positions match TRBD1. Germline loops: CDR1 SEHNR, CDR2 FQNEAQ (reference sequence). The V gene end was trimmed by 5 bases and the J gene end by 7 bases; junction bases not matched to a gene: 4. The CDR3 spans 13 residues. The CDR3 region has the DNA TGTGCCAGCAGCGCAAACAGGGGGAATGAGCAGTTCTTC. It specifies CASSANRGNEQFF.

This rearrangement joins TRBV6-5 to TRBJ1-5, with 7 bases matching TRBD1. Germline V gene sequence: CDR1 MNHEY, CDR2 SVGAGI. The CDR3 has 14 amino acids. V trimming: 6 bases; J trimming: 0 bases; junction bases outside the gene matches: 2. DNA for the CDR3: TGTGCCAGCAGCCCAGGGGGTAGCAATCAGCCCCAGCATTTT. Translating it yields CASSPGGSNQPQHF.

The chain recombines TRBV5-1 with TRBJ2-3, with 10 bases fitting TRBD1. The CDR3 runs 15 residues. V dropped 6 bases and J dropped 1; count of bases not matched to a gene: 5. Germline CDR1 SGHRS, CDR2 YFSETQ. DNA of the CDR3: TGCGCCAGCACGTCCGGGACAGGGGGCACAGATACGCAGTATTTT. This gives the protein CASTSGTGGTDTQYF.

V is TRBV5-4 and J is TRBJ2-6; 8 bases are a match to TRBD1. The J segment lost 2 bases and the V segment lost 4 bases, leaving 5 bases of the junction unmatched. Germline-derived CDR1 and CDR2 are SGHNT and YYREEE (reference sequence). This CDR3 has 16 amino acids. The CDR3 spells CASSHQGAAGANVLTF. For the CDR3, the DNA is TGTGCCAGCAGCCATCAGGGGGCGGCTGGGGCCAACGTCCTGACTTTC.

This CDR3 reads CASSFGEVTEAFF. The CDR3 DNA follows: TGTGCCAGCAGCTTTGGGGAGGTCACTGAAGCTTTCTTT. The genes are TRBV11-2 and TRBJ1-1; D remains ambiguous. V lost 3 bases, J lost 4 bases, and 9 bases lay in between. The CDR3 totals 13 residues. CDR1 is SGHAT and CDR2 is FQNNGV in the germline V gene.

The rearrangement joins TRBV19 to TRBJ2-3; tentative D call: TRBD2 (5 bases). The CDR3 is made up of 17 amino acids. Trimming pared 3 bases from V and 0 bases from J, leaving 16 bases between. Looked up from germline, CDR1 is LNHDA and CDR2 is SQIVND (reference sequence). In DNA, the CDR3 is TGTGCCAGTAGTATCGGAAGGACTTTCACTAGCACAGATACGCAGTATTTT. Its protein is CASSIGRTFTSTDTQYF.

The chain recombines TRBV7-2 with TRBJ2-2; 8 nucleotides match TRBD1. The junction had 8 bases not matched to a gene; V was cut back by 1 base and J by 1 base. The CDR3 totals 18 residues. Germline CDR1 reads SGHTA; CDR2 reads FQGNSA. In DNA, the CDR3 is TGTGCCAGCAGCTTAGTAGGGCTCAGGGGGCAGAACACCGGGGAGCTGTTTTTT. Encoded protein: CASSLVGLRGQNTGELFF.

This clone was seen once. Here the CDR3 DNA reads TGTGCCAGCAGCTTAGACACAGCGAACACTGAAGCTTTCTTT. Its protein is CASSLDTANTEAFF. The chain couples TRBV7-2 to TRBJ1-1; D uncertain. This CDR3 contains 14 residues. Trimming removed 1 base from V and 1 base from J, with 7 bases in between. CDR1 and CDR2 from the germline V gene are SGHTA and FQGNSA.

This clone was picked up one time. The chain is built from TRBV6-5 and TRBJ1-1, with 10 bases that match TRBD1. The CDR3 runs to 15 residues. Trimming removed 8 bases from V and 0 bases from J; junction bases left unmatched: 6. Germline V gene data show CDR1 as MNHEY and CDR2 as SVGAGI. Here the CDR3 DNA reads TGTGCCAGCGTGGACAGGGGGGGTCTGAACACTGAAGCTTTCTTT. It yields the protein CASVDRGGLNTEAFF.

The J gene is TRBJ1-2, the V gene TRBV20-1; D uncertain. V was cut by 7 bases and J by 0 bases, with 6 bases left in between. The CDR3 sequence is 11 residues long. CDR1 is DFQATT, CDR2 SNEGSKA, per germline (reference sequence). CDR3 nucleotides: TGCAGTGTTTCCGCTAACTATGGCTACACCTTC. Translated: CSVSANYGYTF.

The V call is TRBV2, the J call TRBJ1-1; unclear D gene. Germline V lookup: CDR1 SNHLY, CDR2 FYNNEI. CDR3 size: 13 residues. Trimming pared 7 bases from V and 0 bases from J, leaving 9 bases between. The CDR3 reads CASIREVNTEAFF. In DNA form, the CDR3 reads TGTGCCAGCATCCGCGAAGTGAACACTGAAGCTTTCTTT.

The V call is TRBV5-5, the J call TRBJ2-5; possibly TRBD1 for D (8 bases). The CDR3 totals 14 residues. CDR1 is SGHKS, CDR2 YYEKEE, per germline (reference sequence). V lost 4 bases to trimming and J lost 4 bases, with 14 bases between them. The CDR3 DNA is TGTGCCAGCAGCAGCGGGACAGGCGTAGAGACCCAGTACTTC. As protein: CASSSGTGVETQYF.

The chain joins TRBV29-1 to TRBJ2-4; 9 bases agree with TRBD1. The germline V gene encodes CDR1 SQVTM and CDR2 ANQGSEA. V lost 5 bases and J lost 4; bases outside the gene matches: 9. CDR3 length: 15 residues. CDR3 amino acids: CSVSTPGTGKNIQYF. In DNA, the CDR3 is TGCAGCGTTTCCACTCCCGGGACAGGGAAAAACATTCAGTACTTC.